The next 2 T cell receptor beta chains were all read from a single sample in a study of beta chain features in type 1 diabetes. The antigens of these receptors remain unknown. cDNA synthesis used the whole RNA isolate, giving expressed TCRB sequences. Profiling relied on immunoSEQ multiplex PCR, and the TCRdb table lists in-frame clones only, not all of them. The sample contains 640,000 or so clones, around 15% of which appear only once. Notes on the study in general: Among all four CD4+ subsets, Type 1 diabetes patients had TCRB CDR3s that were moderately but significantly shorter.

The material sequenced was naive CD4+ T cells from blood. Receptors were obtained from a man younger than 35 with type 1 diabetes.

This clone appeared a few times. The chain uses TRBV5-1 and TRBJ1-2; 9 nucleotides align to TRBD1. The CDR3 loop spans 15 amino acids. The germline V gene has CDR1 SGHRS and CDR2 YFSETQ. V gave up 4 bases and J gave up 5 bases; unmatched junction bases: 9. This chain's CDR3 is CASSAGQGNTYGYTF. The CDR3 region has the DNA TGCGCCAGCAGCGCGGGACAGGGAAATACATATGGCTACACCTTC. The full variable domain, in which reference TRBV5-1 and TRBJ1-2 provide the parts outside the CDR3, is KAGVTQTPRYLIKTRGQQVTLSCSPISGHRSVSWYQQTPGQGLQFLFEYFSETQRNKGNFPGRFSGRQFSNSRSEMNVSTLELGDSALYLCASSAGQGNTYGYTFGSGTRLTVV.

The chain links TRBV6-5 to TRBJ1-5; no clear D gene. The germline V gene has CDR1 MNHEY and CDR2 SVGAGI. This CDR3 comprises 14 residues. Trimming stripped 7 bases from V and 1 base from J, with 11 bases between. CDR3 residues: CASKEGLSNQPQHF. The DNA for the CDR3 is TGTGCCAGCAAGGAGGGCTTAAGCAATCAGCCCCAGCATTTT.